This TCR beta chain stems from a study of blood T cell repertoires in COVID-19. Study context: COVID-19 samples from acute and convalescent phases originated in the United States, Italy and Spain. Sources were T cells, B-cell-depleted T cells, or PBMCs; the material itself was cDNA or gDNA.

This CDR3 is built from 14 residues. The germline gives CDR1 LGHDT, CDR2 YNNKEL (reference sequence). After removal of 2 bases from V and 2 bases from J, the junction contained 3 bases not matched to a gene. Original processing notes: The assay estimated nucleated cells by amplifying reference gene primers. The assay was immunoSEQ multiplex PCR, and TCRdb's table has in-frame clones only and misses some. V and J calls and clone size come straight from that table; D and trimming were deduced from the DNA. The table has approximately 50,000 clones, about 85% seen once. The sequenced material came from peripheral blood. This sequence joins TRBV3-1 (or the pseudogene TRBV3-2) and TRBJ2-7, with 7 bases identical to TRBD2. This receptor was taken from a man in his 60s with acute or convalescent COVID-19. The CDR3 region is CASSQLGGAYEQYF. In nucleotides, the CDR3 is TGTGCCAGCAGCCAACTGGGAGGGGCCTACGAGCAGTACTTC.